This T cell receptor beta chain was obtained from a study of cytomegalovirus exposure and HLA in healthy donors. Study context: The platform used for the 95 to 150 validation repertoires matched that of the 666 first-cohort repertoires, a later analysis reported.

A word on this clone: The antigen is not known. This CDR3 is also generated by other DNA sequences in the sample.

TCRdb's copy holds only in-frame clones and misses some; the assay was immunoSEQ multiplex PCR. Of around 150,000 clones in the sample, 70% to 85% were seen once. The junction had 3 bases not matched to a gene; V was cut back by 4 bases and J by 4 bases. This CDR3 contains 15 residues. CDR1 is SEHNR, CDR2 FQNEAQ, per germline (reference sequence). Separate from the roughly 710-subject first cohort, the 120-subject validation cohort was the one that the donors belonged to. Whole-study findings and limits: The tendency of first-cohort TCR clusters to co-occur in the 120 or so validation repertoires was the finding of a later analysis.

The chain uses TRBV7-9 and TRBJ2-1; 11 nucleotides agree with TRBD2. This TCR was sampled from a man aged 30 to 45 in good health and CMV-seropositive. Sequencing input: PBMCs. For the CDR3, the DNA is TGTGCCAGCAGCTCGGGACTAGCGGAATACAATGAGCAGTTCTTC. This encodes CASSSGLAEYNEQFF.